A single sample is the source of the 18 T cell receptor beta chains below, sequenced in a study of post-analysis software for immune sequencing data. Antigens for these TCRs are unknown. TCR beta cDNA libraries included unique molecular identifiers. TCRdb redid the calling of the PCR reads with MiXCR, one entry per CDR3 protein. The top ten hold less than 4% of the sample, which has about 200,000 distinct CDR3 sequences, around 30% seen once. Study-level results: Four or five TRBV segments, including TRBV5-6, TRBV5-1 and TRBV20-1, were more frequent in patients than controls.

Sequences were obtained from blood. These receptors all come from a girl aged 2-17 years with multiple sclerosis.

The V call is TRBV7-9, the J call TRBJ2-3, with 8 bases that match TRBD2. Germline CDR1 and CDR2: SEHNR and FQNEAQ (reference sequence). J was trimmed by 2 bases and V by 4 bases; bases with no gene match: 11. The CDR3 has 17 amino acids. CDR3 sequence: CASSSTLSGEDTDTQYF. In nucleotides, the CDR3 is TGTGCCAGCAGCTCGACCCTTAGCGGGGAGGACACAGATACGCAGTATTTT.

This clonotype was seen ten or more times. The chain links TRBV5-1 to TRBJ2-5; tentatively, D is TRBD2 (5 bases). This CDR3 is 15 amino acids long. Trimming removed 0 bases from V and 5 bases from J, with 14 bases in between. Germline V gene data show CDR1 as SGHRS and CDR2 as YFSETQ. The CDR3 is CASSLDSRPGETQYF. CDR3 bases: TGCGCCAGCAGCTTGGATAGCCGTCCGGGGGAGACCCAGTACTTC.

This clonotype was observed many times. This rearrangement joins TRBV6-5 to TRBJ2-1; 12 nucleotides line up with TRBD2. Germline V gene sequence: CDR1 MNHEY, CDR2 SVGAGI. The V segment lost 0 bases and the J segment 10 bases; nucleotides outside the gene matches: 4. The CDR3 runs 15 residues. The CDR3 sequence: CASSYSLGTSGEQFF. The CDR3 bases are TGTGCCAGCAGTTACTCTCTCGGGACTAGCGGGGAGCAGTTCTTC.

This clonotype was found many times. V gene TRBV25-1 combines with J gene TRBJ1-2; no reliable D call. V dropped 6 bases and J dropped 3 bases, with 8 bases sitting between them. Germline values: CDR1 MGHDK, CDR2 SYGVNS. The CDR3 spans 12 residues. CDR3 in DNA: TGTGCCAGCAGCAGGCTTGACTATGGCTACACCTTC. Encoded protein: CASSRLDYGYTF.

This clonotype has ten or more counts. V and J are TRBV7-2 and TRBJ1-2; D is ambiguous. Trimming left V 4 bases short and J 3 bases short, with 12 bases between. Germline assignment: CDR1 SGHTA and CDR2 FQGNSA. CDR3 length: 14 amino acids. The CDR3 sequence: CASSYGSSDYGYTF. CDR3 DNA sequence: TGTGCCAGCAGCTACGGGAGTTCAGACTATGGCTACACCTTC. Variable domain in full (rest from reference TRBV7-2 and TRBJ1-2): GAGVSQSPSNKVTEKGKDVELRCDPISGHTALYWYRQSLGQGLEFLIYFQGNSAPDKSGLPSDRFSAERTGGSVSTLTIQRTQQEDSAVYLCASSYGSSDYGYTFGSGTRLTVV.

This clonotype was observed a few times. The chain carries TRBV6-2 or TRBV6-3 and TRBJ2-7; 7 bases are a match to TRBD2. Trimming cost V 7 bases and J 0 bases; bases outside gene matches: 6. This CDR3 has 14 amino acids. The V gene's germline CDR1 is MNHEY and CDR2 SVGEGT. The CDR3 nucleotides read TGTGCCAGCACCCCCGGGAGGTTCTCCTACGAGCAGTACTTC. Encoded protein: CASTPGRFSYEQYF.

The J gene is TRBJ2-1, the V gene TRBV5-1; 7 bases match TRBD2. Losses at the gene ends were 0 bases for V and 8 bases for J; bases not matched to a gene: 11. Germline values: CDR1 SGHRS, CDR2 YFSETQ. The CDR3 is 16 amino acids. CDR3 bases: TGCGCCAGCAGCTTGGTTATGTCTAGCGGTGGGGATGAGCAGTTCTTC. This gives the protein CASSLVMSSGGDEQFF.

This clonotype occurred many times. V usage is TRBV4-1 and J usage is TRBJ1-2; D is uncertain. CDR1 is MGHRA, CDR2 YSYEKL, per germline. Between the trimmed V and J ends, which lost 0 bases and 4 bases, there was a span of 12 bases. The CDR3 runs 15 residues. CDR3 region: CASSQDLGVAYGYTF. The DNA of the CDR3 is TGCGCCAGCAGCCAAGATCTTGGGGTTGCCTATGGCTACACCTTC.

The sample holds many counts of this clonotype. The CDR3 reads CASSEGTSGSNEQFF. CDR3 nucleotides: TGTGCCAGCAGTGAAGGGACTAGCGGGAGTAATGAGCAGTTCTTC. The chain links TRBV6-1 to TRBJ2-1; TRBD2 agrees at 13 bases. The trim removed 1 base at V and 7 bases at J, leaving 1 base unmatched. This CDR3 is built from 15 residues. The germline V gene has CDR1 MNHNS and CDR2 SASEGT.

On this clonotype: A much bigger clone sits one base away, suggesting this may be a read error. The chain carries TRBV29-1 and TRBJ1-2; TRBD1 aligns across 7 bases. This CDR3 is built from 12 residues. The germline V gene has CDR1 SQVTM and CDR2 ANQGSEA. CDR3 amino acids: CSVSLQGSGCTF. In nucleotides, the CDR3 is TGCAGCGTCAGTTTACAGGGGAGTGGCTGCACCTTC.

This clonotype appeared many times. As DNA, the CDR3 is TGTGCCAGCAGCTTATCTCGGCAGGGGGGGGTTTGGAACACTGAAGCTTTCTTT. This encodes CASSLSRQGGVWNTEAFF. V gene TRBV7-2 combines with J gene TRBJ1-1; 7 nucleotides match TRBD1. From germline, CDR1 is SGHTA and CDR2 FQGNSA. Trimming cost V 2 bases and J 1 base; bases outside gene matches: 13. The CDR3 has 18 amino acids.

This clonotype has a count of ten or more. DNA of the CDR3: TGTGCCAGCAGCTTAAGTGGATACGAGACCCAGTACTTC. Protein sequence: CASSLSGYETQYF. The V gene is TRBV7-3, the J gene TRBJ2-5; D gene ambiguous. Trimming shortened V by 1 base and J by 5 bases, and 8 bases separated the two germline ends. Looked up from germline, CDR1 is SGHTA and CDR2 is FQGTGA. This CDR3 has 13 amino acids.

The chain carries TRBV7-8 and TRBJ1-1, with TRBD1 matching over 7 bases. This CDR3 has 15 residues. Germline values: CDR1 SGHVS, CDR2 FQNEAQ. The junction had 8 bases not matched to a gene; V was cut back by 4 bases and J by 3 bases. CDR3 sequence: CASSSQGEGDTEAFF. CDR3 nucleotides: TGTGCCAGCAGCTCTCAGGGGGAAGGAGACACTGAAGCTTTCTTT.

This clonotype was detected ten times or more. This rearrangement joins TRBV28 to TRBJ2-1; 7 bases are shared with TRBD2. Per the germline V gene, CDR1 is MDHEN and CDR2 is SYDVKM. The CDR3 length is 17 residues. Losses at the gene ends were 8 bases for V and 3 bases for J; bases not matched to a gene: 16. The CDR3 sequence is CASPPTLRGRYYNEQFF. CDR3 coding DNA: TGTGCCAGCCCCCCCACCCTCCGCGGGAGATACTACAATGAGCAGTTCTTC.

The chain joins TRBV6-5 to TRBJ1-4; D possibly corresponds to TRBD1 (5 bases). The V end was cut by 1 base, the J end by 7 bases, with 19 bases between. CDR1 MNHEY and CDR2 SVGAGI come from the germline V gene. This CDR3 comprises 17 residues. The CDR3 nucleotides read TGTGCCAGCAGTTACTTAGGCAGGGCATCAGGGACTGAAAAACTGTTTTTT. It encodes CASSYLGRASGTEKLFF.

The sample holds a few counts of this clonotype. The rearrangement joins TRBV12-3 or TRBV12-4 to TRBJ1-4; D perhaps matches TRBD1 (5 bases). Trimming removed 3 bases from V and 5 bases from J, with 10 bases in between. The CDR3 spans 14 residues. CDR3: CASSLGTENEKLFF. The DNA of the CDR3 is TGTGCCAGCAGTTTGGGGACGGAAAATGAAAAACTGTTTTTT.

Notes on this clonotype: An end of the junction differs from the germline gene, which may be a read error. The chain carries TRBV29-1 and TRBJ1-1; D may be TRBD1 (5 bases). Germline CDR1 is SQVTM and CDR2 is ANQGSEA. This CDR3 comprises 13 residues. The CDR3 DNA reads as TGCAGCGTAGAAGCAGGGAGAGGCGCTGAAGCTTTCTTT. It encodes CSVEAGRGAEAFF.

This clonotype was recorded a few times. The CDR3 DNA follows: TGCGCCAGCAGCCAAGAGGGGGATATGGGTTTAGGGTCACCCCTCCACTTT. It is translated as CASSQEGDMGLGSPLHF. J is TRBJ1-6 and V is TRBV4-1, with D possibly matching TRBD1 (5 bases). CDR1 is MGHRA and CDR2 is YSYEKL in the germline V gene. The CDR3 extends over 17 amino acids. Trimming took off 0 bases at V and 10 bases at J, with 19 bases between the two ends.